These 27 T cell receptor beta chains came from one sample sequenced in a study of CD8+CD57+ T cells in acquired aplastic anemia. Genomic DNA provided the template from which TCR beta VDJ and CDR3 profiles were obtained. TCRdb reprocessed the reads with MiXCR, giving one entry per CDR3 protein. The sample gives more than 150,000 distinct CDR3 sequences, around 66% of which show up once; around 46% is in the top ten. The sequencing sample was made of sorted CD4+, CD8+, or CD8+CD57+ T cells (not recorded which) from PBMCs. The source is a human donor with severe aplastic anemia or a healthy control (not recorded which).

This chain uses TRBV7-9 with TRBJ2-5, with D possibly being TRBD2 (5 bases). The V end was cut by 5 bases, the J end by 2 bases, with 18 bases between. Germline V lookup: CDR1 SEHNR, CDR2 FQNEAQ (reference sequence). This CDR3 comprises 16 residues. The CDR3 protein is CASSVGPGRGQETQYF. Written as DNA, the CDR3 is TGTGCCAGCAGCGTAGGTCCGGGAAGAGGGCAAGAGACCCAGTACTTC.

About this clonotype itself: At one boundary the junction diverges from the germline segment, which might be a read error. The V call is TRBV25-1, the J call TRBJ2-5; D tentatively reads TRBD1 or TRBD2 (5 bases each). The CDR3 consists of 15 residues. Germline-derived CDR1 and CDR2 are MGHDK and SYGVNS. CDR3 bases: TGCGCCAGCAGCTTGGTCGGGACGGCGCAAGAGACCCAGTACTTC. This translates into CASSLVGTAQETQYF.

This chain joins TRBV9 and TRBJ2-7; a weak D match, TRBD2 (5 bases). The V and J ends lost 0 bases and 2 bases respectively, with 12 bases between them. The germline V gene has CDR1 SGDLS and CDR2 YYNGEE. The CDR3 length is 15 residues. In DNA, the CDR3 is TGTGCCAGCAGCGTAGGGGCGGCCGGGACCTACGAGCAGTACTTC. Translation gives CASSVGAAGTYEQYF. Full variable domain (remainder filled in from reference TRBV9 and TRBJ2-7): DSGVTQTPKHLITATGQRVTLRCSPRSGDLSVYWYQQSLDQGLQFLIQYYNGEERAKGNILERFSAQQFPDLHSELNLSSLELGDSALYFCASSVGAAGTYEQYFGPGTRLTVT.

This chain uses TRBV20-1 with TRBJ2-5; D possibly corresponds to TRBD2 (6 bases). There are 17 residues in the CDR3. Deletions cut 1 base from V and 1 base from J, with 19 bases between. Germline CDR1 DFQATT, CDR2 SNEGSKA (reference sequence). The CDR3 region has the DNA TGCAGTGCTAGAGGGTCAGAGCTTGTGGGGGGCCAAGAGACCCAGTACTTC. Residues: CSARGSELVGGQETQYF.

The J gene is TRBJ1-4, the V gene TRBV10-1; D call uncertain. Trimming stripped 0 bases from V and 9 bases from J, with 2 bases between. This CDR3 contains 11 residues. Germline CDR1 and CDR2: WNHNN and SYGVQD (reference sequence). CDR3 nucleotide sequence: TGCGCCAGCAGTGAGTCTAAAAAACTGTTTTTT. Encoded protein: CASSESKKLFF.

Comments on this clonotype: One end of the junction is discordant with germline, which a read error may explain. This sequence joins TRBV2 and TRBJ2-5, with TRBD2 matching over 7 bases. CDR3 length equals 17 residues. Germline V gene data show CDR1 as SNHLY and CDR2 as FYNNEI. CDR3 amino acids: CATSDPVGAGRGETQYF. CDR3 DNA: TGTGCCACCAGTGACCCTGTAGGGGCAGGGCGGGGGGAGACCCAGTACTTC.

J is TRBJ2-3 and V is TRBV19; TRBD2 might be the D (5 bases). Trimming stripped 5 bases from V and 0 bases from J, with 12 bases between. Germline V gives CDR1 LNHDA, CDR2 SQIVND (reference sequence). CDR3 length: 15 residues. DNA for the CDR3: TGTGCCAGTAGTTTCGAGCGACTAAGCACAGATACGCAGTATTTT. Translating gives CASSFERLSTDTQYF.

The DNA for the CDR3 is TGTGCCAGCAGCTTAGCGTCCCGGGGTACCCTTTCCGAGCAGTACTTC. Encoded protein: CASSLASRGTLSEQYF. The J gene is TRBJ2-7, the V gene TRBV7-2, with D maybe TRBD2 (5 bases). The CDR3 is 16 residues long. CDR1 SGHTA and CDR2 FQGNSA come from the germline V gene. The V end lost 0 bases, the J end lost 6 bases, and 18 bases lay between the germline ends.

The CDR3 DNA reads as TGCAGTGCGAACTACAGGGGGCGCGATGAAAAACTGTTTTTT. This codes for CSANYRGRDEKLFF. The chain joins TRBV20-1 to TRBJ1-4, with TRBD1 matching over 9 bases. The germline gives CDR1 DFQATT, CDR2 SNEGSKA (reference sequence). The length of the CDR3 is 14 residues. J lost 6 bases, V lost 6 bases, and 8 bases had no gene match.

This clonotype was detected a few times. The rearrangement uses TRBV7-2 and TRBJ2-3, with 13 positions matching TRBD2. Germline assignment: CDR1 SGHTA and CDR2 FQGNSA. V lost 5 bases to trimming and J lost 5 bases; unmatched junction nucleotides: 1. The CDR3 has 14 residues. In nucleotides, the CDR3 is TGTGCCAGCAGCACTAGCGGGGGGGGAGATACGCAGTATTTT. Translation gives CASSTSGGGDTQYF.

The chain employs TRBV2 and TRBJ1-4; 11 positions match TRBD1. This CDR3 has 16 amino acids. V shed 8 bases and J 1 base; nucleotides not matched to a gene: 6. Looked up from germline, CDR1 is SNHLY and CDR2 is FYNNEI. The chain's CDR3 is CASGSGTGGTNEKLFF. CDR3 sequence (DNA): TGTGCCAGCGGCTCAGGGACAGGGGGAACTAATGAAAAACTGTTTTTT.

This clonotype is a singleton in its sample. The chain has TRBV7-2 and TRBJ1-1; D uncertain. Trimming removed 4 bases from V and 0 bases from J, with 12 bases in between. CDR1 SGHTA and CDR2 FQGNSA come from the germline V gene. This CDR3 is 15 amino acids long. CDR3 DNA: TGTGCCAGCAGCTCCGAGGGAAGGGTGAACACTGAAGCTTTCTTT. Translation gives CASSSEGRVNTEAFF.

This clonotype was seen many times. The chain joins TRBV9 to TRBJ2-7; 7 bases line up with TRBD1. V dropped 4 bases and J dropped 3; count of bases not matched to a gene: 7. This CDR3 contains 14 residues. Germline V gene lookup returns CDR1 SGDLS and CDR2 YYNGEE. CDR3 DNA: TGTGCCAGCAGCATCAGGACAGGAGACTACGAGCAGTACTTC. Its protein is CASSIRTGDYEQYF.

The rearrangement uses TRBV7-8 and TRBJ2-1, with 7 bases fitting TRBD1. The germline gives CDR1 SGHVS, CDR2 FQNEAQ. The CDR3 is 13 amino acids. V shed 6 bases and J 5 bases; nucleotides not matched to a gene: 4. As DNA, the CDR3 is TGTGCCAGCAGTCCGGGACAGAACAATGAGCAGTTCTTC. Protein sequence: CASSPGQNNEQFF.

A note on this clonotype: The limits of the CDR3 on the DNA are not certain, so only TCRdb's listed CDR3 is given. The genes are TRBV7-9 and TRBJ2-2; the D call of TRBD1 is as the table states it, not checked on the DNA. The CDR3 numbers 21 amino acids, ends counted. The germline CDR1 and CDR2 sequences are SEHNR and FQNEAQ (reference sequence). The CDR3 reads CASSAEGGPPSYEQYFGELFF.

This chain links TRBV7-2 with TRBJ2-7, with no clear D. V lost 5 bases, J lost 6 bases, and 14 bases lay in between. This CDR3 comprises 13 residues. Germline V lookup: CDR1 SGHTA, CDR2 FQGNSA. In DNA form, the CDR3 reads TGTGCCAGCAGCCTGGGGAATAGGGCCGAGCAGTACTTC. Translation gives CASSLGNRAEQYF.

V is TRBV14 and J is TRBJ2-1, with D perhaps TRBD2 (6 bases). Trimming stripped 1 base from V and 5 bases from J, with 21 bases between. The germline V gene encodes CDR1 SGHDN and CDR2 FVKESK. The CDR3 length is 18 residues. In DNA, the CDR3 is TGTGCCAGCAGCCAAGGTAGGCGTGCGGGATCGCGGGACAATGAGCAGTTCTTC. Its translation: CASSQGRRAGSRDNEQFF.

The chain has TRBV19 and TRBJ2-1; tentative D call: TRBD2 (6 bases). CDR3 length: 16 amino acids. Germline V gene data show CDR1 as LNHDA and CDR2 as SQIVND (reference sequence). V lost 3 bases and J lost 0, with 12 bases in between. The CDR3 DNA sequence: TGTGCCAGTAGTATGGGTAGCGGAAGCTCCTACAATGAGCAGTTCTTC. Its protein is CASSMGSGSSYNEQFF.

The J gene is TRBJ1-1, the V gene TRBV7-2; a weak D match, TRBD1 (5 bases). The V and J ends lost 6 bases and 6 bases respectively, with 11 bases between them. The CDR3 has 12 amino acids. CDR1 and CDR2 from the germline V gene are SGHTA and FQGNSA. The CDR3 DNA is TGTGCCAGCAGATCCGGGACGGCTGAAGCTTTCTTT. Translating gives CASRSGTAEAFF.

Many counts were recorded for this clonotype. The chain carries TRBV28 and TRBJ1-2; 12 positions match TRBD1. This CDR3 has 15 amino acids. The V gene's germline CDR1 is MDHEN and CDR2 SYDVKM. The ends lost 5 bases at V and 8 bases at J; junction bases unmatched: 9. CDR3 DNA: TGTGCCAGCAGTGTTCCCGGGACAGGGGGCGAGGGCTACACCTTC. It specifies CASSVPGTGGEGYTF.

V and J are TRBV5-5 and TRBJ1-4; D gene ambiguous. The germline gives CDR1 SGHKS, CDR2 YYEKEE (reference sequence). Trimming left V 1 base short and J 4 bases short, with 5 bases between. The CDR3 has 13 residues. CDR3 sequence: CASSLRFNEKLFF. In DNA, the CDR3 is TGTGCCAGCAGCTTGAGGTTTAATGAAAAACTGTTTTTT.

This clonotype was observed many times. V usage is TRBV7-9 and J usage is TRBJ1-5, with no clear D. Germline V gives CDR1 SEHNR, CDR2 FQNEAQ (reference sequence). This CDR3 region has 12 residues. Trimming left V 4 bases short and J 7 bases short, with 8 bases between. The CDR3 is CASSSSPQPQHF. CDR3 bases: TGTGCCAGCAGCTCCTCCCCCCAGCCCCAGCATTTT.

The chain uses TRBV11-1 and TRBJ1-2, with unresolved D. CDR1 is SGHAT, CDR2 FQDESV, per germline (reference sequence). The CDR3 covers 13 residues. V was cut by 1 base and J by 10 bases, with 13 bases left in between. CDR3 nucleotide sequence: TGTGCCAGCAGCTTAGGAGTAAAGGGCGACTACACCTTC. Translation: CASSLGVKGDYTF.

The V gene is TRBV29-1, the J gene TRBJ2-7, with 9 positions matching TRBD1. The V and J ends lost 4 bases and 6 bases, in that order; junction bases with no gene match: 7. The CDR3 is made up of 13 amino acids. Germline loops: CDR1 SQVTM, CDR2 ANQGSEA. This CDR3 is CSVGGTGLGEQYF. For the CDR3, the DNA is TGCAGCGTTGGGGGGACAGGGCTCGGCGAGCAGTACTTC.

The DNA for the CDR3 is TGTGCCAGCAGCCAAACAGTGGGAAACACCATATATTTT. It encodes CASSQTVGNTIYF. J is TRBJ1-3 and V is TRBV7-2; the D is unclear. This CDR3 region has 13 residues. The V gene's germline CDR1 is SGHTA and CDR2 FQGNSA. V was clipped by 5 bases and J by 4 bases, with 9 bases between them.

This clonotype was counted many times. V gene TRBV19 combines with J gene TRBJ1-2; 11 bases line up with TRBD1. Per germline, CDR1 LNHDA and CDR2 SQIVND (reference sequence). CDR3 length equals 15 residues. With 9 bases clipped from V and 4 bases from J, the junction kept 10 bases outside the gene matches. CDR3 sequence (DNA): TGTGCCAGCCGGGACAGGGGGGCGGGAGGCTATGGCTACACCTTC. This sequence encodes CASRDRGAGGYGYTF.

The genes are TRBV25-1 and TRBJ1-2; a possible D gene is TRBD1 (6 bases). V was trimmed by 3 bases and J by 8 bases, leaving 10 bases between them. Per germline, CDR1 MGHDK and CDR2 SYGVNS. The CDR3 runs 12 residues. The CDR3 here is CASSDPGAGYTF. DNA for the CDR3: TGTGCCAGCAGTGACCCAGGGGCCGGCTACACCTTC.